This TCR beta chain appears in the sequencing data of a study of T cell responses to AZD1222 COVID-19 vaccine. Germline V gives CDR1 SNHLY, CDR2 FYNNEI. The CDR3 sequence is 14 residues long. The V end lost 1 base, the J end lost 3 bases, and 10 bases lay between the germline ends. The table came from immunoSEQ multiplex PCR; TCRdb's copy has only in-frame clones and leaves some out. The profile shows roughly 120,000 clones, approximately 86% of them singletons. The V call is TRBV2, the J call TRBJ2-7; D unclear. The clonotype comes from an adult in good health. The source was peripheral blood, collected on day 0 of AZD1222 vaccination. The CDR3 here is CASSEEWQHYEQYF. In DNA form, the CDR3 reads TGTGCCAGCAGTGAAGAGTGGCAGCACTACGAGCAGTACTTC. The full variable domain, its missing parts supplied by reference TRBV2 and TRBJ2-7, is EPEVTQTPSHQVTQMGQEVILRCVPISNHLYFYWYRQILGQKVEFLVSFYNNEISEKSEIFDDQFSVERPDGSNFTLKIRSTKLEDSAMYFCASSEEWQHYEQYFGPGTRLTVT.